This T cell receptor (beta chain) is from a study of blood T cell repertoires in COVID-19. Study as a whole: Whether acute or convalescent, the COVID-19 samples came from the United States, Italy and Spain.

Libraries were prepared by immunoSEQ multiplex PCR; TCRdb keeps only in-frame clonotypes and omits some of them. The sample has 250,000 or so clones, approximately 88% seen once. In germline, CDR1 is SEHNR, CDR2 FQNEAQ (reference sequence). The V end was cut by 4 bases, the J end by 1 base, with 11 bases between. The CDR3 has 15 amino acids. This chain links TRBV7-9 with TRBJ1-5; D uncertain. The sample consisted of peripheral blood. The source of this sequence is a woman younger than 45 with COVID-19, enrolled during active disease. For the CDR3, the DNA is TGTGCCAGCAGCTCGTCTAGCGGAAGCAATCAGCCCCAGCATTTT. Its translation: CASSSSSGSNQPQHF.